Sequencing of this T cell receptor (beta chain) was carried out in a study of T cell repertoires in cytomegalovirus infection. Turning to the study itself: Through public TCR beta signatures, both CMV infection and matching HLA type were indicated.

TCRdb reprocessed the reads via MiXCR and lists one record per CDR3 protein. The repertoire has about 76,000 distinct CDR3 sequences, around 3.4% of them found once; the top ten carry 4.6%. This clonotype was counted many times. The germline V gene has CDR1 LNHDA and CDR2 SQIVND (reference sequence). This CDR3 comprises 16 residues. V shed 5 bases and J 8 bases; nucleotides not matched to a gene: 15. This TCR was recovered from a human donor in good health (CMV status not recorded). Some clones in this sample may be carry-over from other donors' samples. Source material: PBMCs. The rearrangement links TRBV19 to TRBJ2-1; 7 bases map to TRBD2. In nucleotides, the CDR3 is TGTGCCAGTAGTTCTTGGGCGGGGGACCCATCAGATGAGCAGTTCTTC. This codes for CASSSWAGDPSDEQFF.